This T cell receptor beta chain was retrieved from a study of T cell responses to AZD1222 COVID-19 vaccine. Some clones are missing from TCRdb's copy, which holds only in-frame ones; the method was immunoSEQ multiplex PCR. The sample has approximately 180,000 clones; around 94% are singletons. The V segment lost 6 bases and the J segment 9 bases; nucleotides outside the gene matches: 4. The germline V gene encodes CDR1 LNHDA and CDR2 SQIVND (reference sequence). This CDR3 spans 13 amino acids. The receptor was derived from an adult who received the MenACWY meningococcal vaccine as a control. The gene calls are TRBV19 and TRBJ2-1; TRBD2 matches at 11 bases. The source material was peripheral blood, sampled 28 days after the second dose of the MenACWY control vaccine. CDR3 in DNA: TGTGCCAGTAGCCAACTAGCGGGAGTTGAGCAGTTCTTC. It is translated as CASSQLAGVEQFF.